Below, 2 T cell receptor beta chains from the same sample are listed, as sequenced in a study of T-cell memory formation after mild COVID-19. TCRdb ran MiXCR on the 5' RACE reads and lists one entry per CDR3 protein. The sample consists of about 430,000 distinct CDR3 sequences, about a sixth of them appearing once. Material: PBMCs or a T cell subset sorted from them (not recorded which). These receptors were collected from a man in his late teens or twenties who had mild COVID-19 (a few samples of this study predate the infection). Cell type and time point are not known.

This clonotype was observed a few times. The V call is TRBV7-6, the J call TRBJ2-2, with 11 positions matching TRBD2. Germline V gives CDR1 SGHVS, CDR2 FNYEAQ. The V segment lost 5 bases and the J segment 13 bases; nucleotides outside the gene matches: 15. The CDR3 has 16 amino acids. Written as DNA, the CDR3 is TGTGCCAGCAGCCCCTCTAGCGGGGGGCAATCGCCGGGGCTGTTTTTT. The encoded protein is CASSPSSGGQSPGLFF.

The chain carries TRBV4-3 and TRBJ2-2, with D possibly called TRBD1 or TRBD2 (5 bases each). Germline lookup yields CDR1 LGHNA and CDR2 YSLEER. This CDR3 is built from 14 residues. Trimming left V 3 bases short and J 8 bases short, with 13 bases between. For the CDR3, the DNA is TGCGCCAGCAGCCAGGGGGATCGCGGTGGGGAGCTGTTTTTT. Its protein is CASSQGDRGGELFF.